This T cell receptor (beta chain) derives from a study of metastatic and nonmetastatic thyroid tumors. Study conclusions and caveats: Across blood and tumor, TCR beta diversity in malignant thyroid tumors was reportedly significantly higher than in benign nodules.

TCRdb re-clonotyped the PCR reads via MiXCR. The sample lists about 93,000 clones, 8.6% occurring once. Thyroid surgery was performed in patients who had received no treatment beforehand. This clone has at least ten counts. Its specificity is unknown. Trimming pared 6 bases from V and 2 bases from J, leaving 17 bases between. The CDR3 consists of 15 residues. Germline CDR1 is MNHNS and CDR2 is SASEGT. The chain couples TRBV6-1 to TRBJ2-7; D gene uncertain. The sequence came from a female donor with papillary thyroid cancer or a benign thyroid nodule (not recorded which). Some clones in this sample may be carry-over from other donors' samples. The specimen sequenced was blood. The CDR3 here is CASRLNPYSTYEQYF. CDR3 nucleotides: TGTGCCAGCAGATTGAACCCGTACTCTACCTACGAGCAGTACTTC.